A selection of T cell receptor beta chains follows, all from one sample in a study of T-cell reconstitution after alpha-beta-depleted transplantation in children. TCRdb independently ran MiXCR on the PCR reads; one entry per CDR3 protein. Among some 240,000 distinct CDR3 sequences listed, about 9.6% were seen once. The sample here was PBMCs from the stem cell graft donor, taken from the stem cell graft. The source is a human donor who donated a stem cell graft to a child with SCID. Both conserved end residues are part of each CDR3. A D gene is named only where the DNA matches it firmly. Rows may omit the clone size; those that give it use once, few, many or a size class.

CDR3 DNA,CDR3 protein,J gene,D gene,clone size,V gene
TGTGCCAGCAGGAGCGGGGGGGCCAACACCGGGGAGCTGTTTTTT,CASRSGGANTGELFF,TRBJ2-2,TRBD2,many,TRBV6-1
TGTGCCAGCAGGCGCAGGGGGACAGGTTTTTTTGGCTACACCTTC,CASRRRGTGFFGYTF,TRBJ1-2,TRBD1,many,TRBV6-1
TGCAGTGCTAGGCCCGGGAGTGAGAACTATGGCTACACCTTC,CSARPGSENYGYTF,TRBJ1-2,NA,many,TRBV20-1
TGTGCCAGCAGCTTAGACAGAACAACAGATACGCAGTATTTT,CASSLDRTTDTQYF,TRBJ2-3,NA,NA,TRBV7-3
TGTGCCAGCTCGCCTAGACAGGGGGACTCCTATGGCTACACCTTC,CASSPRQGDSYGYTF,TRBJ1-2,TRBD1,NA,TRBV18
TGTGCCAGCCAACTGGAAGGGACAGTGAACACTGAAGCTTTCTTT,CASQLEGTVNTEAFF,TRBJ1-1,TRBD1,NA,TRBV6-1
TGCAGCGTTGCTCCCGGGTATGGCGGGGAGCTGTTTTTT,CSVAPGYGGELFF,TRBJ2-2,NA,NA,TRBV29-1
TGCGCCAGCAGCAAAGAAAGCGGGTTCCCGGCCGCAGGCCAGTTCTTC,CASSKESGFPAAGQFF,TRBJ2-1,NA,NA,TRBV4-3
TGTGCCAGCAGTTACTGGGGGACAGGAGAAAGCACAGATACGCAGTATTTT,CASSYWGTGESTDTQYF,TRBJ2-3,TRBD1,many,TRBV6-5
TGTGCCAGCAGTTTAGCGGGGAGTAGGAGTCTGTACTTC,CASSLAGSRSLYF,TRBJ2-7,NA,many,TRBV12-3/TRBV12-4
TGTGCCAGCAGCTTGGAACTAGTTGATCTTTATGAGCAGTTCTTC,CASSLELVDLYEQFF,TRBJ2-1,NA,many,TRBV5-5
TGCGCCAGCAGCCAACGCGGGACAGAGGGGAGAGAAGCTTTCTTT,CASSQRGTEGREAFF,TRBJ1-1,TRBD1,many,TRBV4-1
TGTGCCAGTAGTTCCCCGGGTGTCGCAGGGGGCAATGGCTACACCTTC,CASSSPGVAGGNGYTF,TRBJ1-2,TRBD1,NA,TRBV19
TGCAGTGCTAGAGAAGGGTATAGTCGCCATGAGCAGTTCTTC,CSAREGYSRHEQFF,TRBJ2-1,NA,NA,TRBV20-1
TGTGCCAGCAGCCAAGGGCCGCAAGGGTCTAATTCACCCCTCCACTTT,CASSQGPQGSNSPLHF,TRBJ1-6,NA,many,TRBV4-2
TGTGCCAGCAGCCGCGGAGGGAGGCAAAACATTCAGTACTTC,CASSRGGRQNIQYF,TRBJ2-4,NA,many,TRBV12-3/TRBV12-4
TGTGCCAGCAGCCATGGGAGGGGCCAAGGGGGCACAGATACGCAGTATTTT,CASSHGRGQGGTDTQYF,TRBJ2-3,TRBD2,many,TRBV5-4
TGTGCCAGCAGTGCCCCGACAGGCTCTATCACCTTC,CASSAPTGSITF,TRBJ1-2,NA,many,TRBV6-2/TRBV6-3
TGTGCCAGCAGTAGCCCCCGGACTATGGATGACGAGCAGTACTTC,CASSSPRTMDDEQYF,TRBJ2-7,NA,many,TRBV28
TGCAGCGTTGGACTAGCCAAAAACATTCAGTACTTC,CSVGLAKNIQYF,TRBJ2-4,NA,NA,TRBV29-1
TGTGCCAGCAGCCTCAAGACAGAAGCTTTCTTT,CASSLKTEAFF,TRBJ1-1,NA,many,TRBV7-8
TGTGCCAGCACTCTAAGGTTCCTGATGGGCGGTGGGGCCAACGTCCTGACTTTC,CASTLRFLMGGGANVLTF,TRBJ2-6,NA,NA,TRBV2
TGTGCCAGCAGCTTAGGCAGGCACAATGAGCAGTTCTTC,CASSLGRHNEQFF,TRBJ2-1,NA,many,TRBV7-9
TGTGCCAGCACCGAAGGGACAGGGGGACAGCCCCAGCATTTT,CASTEGTGGQPQHF,TRBJ1-5,TRBD1,many,TRBV6-2/TRBV6-3
TGTGCCAGCAGCCAAGACCCAGCGGGGTTCCAAGAGACCCAGTACTTC,CASSQDPAGFQETQYF,TRBJ2-5,TRBD2,many,TRBV3-1
TGTGCCATCAGTGTATCACAGTATCCAAATAATTCACCCCTCCACTTT,CAISVSQYPNNSPLHF,TRBJ1-6,NA,many,TRBV10-3
TGCGCCAGCAGCCAAGATTTAGGCTCTTACTTAATCTCTGGGGCCAACGTCCTGACTTTC,CASSQDLGSYLISGANVLTF,TRBJ2-6,NA,many,TRBV4-1
TGCGCCAGCAGCTTGGACGGCAGTAATTCCCGAGATACGCAGTATTTT,CASSLDGSNSRDTQYF,TRBJ2-3,NA,many,TRBV5-1
TGTGCCAGCATCGCCCCGGGGCGCATAGCTTTCTTT,CASIAPGRIAFF,TRBJ1-1,NA,many,TRBV6-2/TRBV6-3
TGTGCCAGCAGTCGGACGTTAGATGGCTACACCTTC,CASSRTLDGYTF,TRBJ1-2,NA,NA,TRBV6-2/TRBV6-3
TGCAGTGCTAGCCCACTGGGACAGGAGAACACTGAAGCTTTCTTT,CSASPLGQENTEAFF,TRBJ1-1,TRBD1,many,TRBV20-1
TGTGCCAGCAGCTTAGGCAGGGGCGGCCGCTGGTCCCCGGGAAATGAGCAGTTCTTC,CASSLGRGGRWSPGNEQFF,TRBJ2-1,NA,many,TRBV11-3
TGTGCCAGCCAGTTCCGACGGGCAGTCTTAGAGAGCTCCTACAATGAGCAGTTCTTC,CASQFRRAVLESSYNEQFF,TRBJ2-1,NA,many,TRBV6-5
TGTGCCAGCAGCCAAGAGCTAGGGTGGAACACCGGGGAGCTGTTTTTT,CASSQELGWNTGELFF,TRBJ2-2,NA,many,TRBV3-1
TGTGCCAGCAGCTTAACTGGACAGGGCGCAGATACGCAGTATTTT,CASSLTGQGADTQYF,TRBJ2-3,TRBD1,few,TRBV7-3
TGTGCCACCGCAGGGACCGGGGAGCTGTTTTTT,CATAGTGELFF,TRBJ2-2,NA,many,TRBV10-3
TGCGCCAGCAGCTCGCCAGTGGCCACAGATACGCAGTATTTT,CASSSPVATDTQYF,TRBJ2-3,NA,many,TRBV5-1
TGCGCCAGCAGCCGGTCCGGGACTAGCGGGGGTGGAGATACGCAGTATTTT,CASSRSGTSGGGDTQYF,TRBJ2-3,TRBD2,many,TRBV5-1
TGTGCCAGCAGTCCTCGGGACAGTTTGAACACTGAAGCTTTCTTT,CASSPRDSLNTEAFF,TRBJ1-1,TRBD1,many,TRBV4-2
TGCGCCAGCAGCCCGGGGACAACGGATGGCTACACCTTC,CASSPGTTDGYTF,TRBJ1-2,NA,many,TRBV5-1
TGCAGTGCTAGAGATGATTTTAAAGTCGGGGTCGGACAGTTCTTC,CSARDDFKVGVGQFF,TRBJ2-1,NA,many,TRBV20-1
TGTGCCAGCAGCCCACTGGGACCGGGGGGGAGGGAAGCTTTCTTT,CASSPLGPGGREAFF,TRBJ1-1,NA,many,TRBV7-9
TGCGCCAGCAGCCAAGTTGGGGGGAGGACCTGGGGGACTGAAGCTTTCTTT,CASSQVGGRTWGTEAFF,TRBJ1-1,NA,NA,TRBV4-1
TGTGCCAGCAGCCCTAAGACTAGCCCCGCTCCCTACAATGAGCAGTTCTTC,CASSPKTSPAPYNEQFF,TRBJ2-1,TRBD2,many,TRBV3-1